The present entry profiles one TCR beta chain with its context. This entry belongs to a study of technical replicates of blood from a few donors. The assay was immunoSEQ multiplex PCR, and TCRdb's table has in-frame clones only and misses some. Found here are tens of thousands of clones, roughly 96% of them singletons; the top ten hold more than 0.2%. The source material was T cells isolated from PBMCs. The sequence was collected from a human donor in good health.

The CDR3 spells CAWSVFREHGYTF. The CDR3 bases are TGTGCCTGGAGTGTATTTCGGGAACATGGCTACACCTTC. The V and J genes are TRBV30 and TRBJ1-2; D gene unclear. Germline values: CDR1 GTSNPN, CDR2 SVGIG (reference sequence). With 0 bases removed from V and 6 bases from J, the gap between germline ends came to 11 bases. The CDR3 spans 13 residues. Using reference TRBV30 and TRBJ1-2 for the parts outside the CDR3, the full variable domain is SQTIHQWPATLVQPVGSPLSLECTVEGTSNPNLYWYRQAAGRGLQLLFYSVGIGQISSEVPQNLSASRPQDRQFILSSKKLLLSDSGFYLCAWSVFREHGYTFGSGTRLTVV.